This T cell receptor (beta chain) emerged from a study of cytomegalovirus exposure and HLA in healthy donors. Study findings and constraints: The study flagged roughly 160 TCR beta chains as cytomegalovirus-associated. It was reportedly the case that the classifier diagnosed cytomegalovirus status with high specificity and sensitivity. The TCR clusters that emerged in the first cohort tended, a later analysis found, to co-occur in the 110 or so validation repertoires.

A word on this clone: Its antigen is undetermined.

Measured with immunoSEQ multiplex PCR; TCRdb has only the in-frame clones, and not every one. This sample has more than 70,000 clones, with around 93% found just once. These donors were members of the roughly 120-subject validation cohort, a group separate from the approximately 700-subject first cohort. Germline V gene lookup returns CDR1 MDHEN and CDR2 SYDVKM. V trimming: 6 bases; J trimming: 0 bases; junction bases outside the gene matches: 8. This CDR3 region has 15 residues. The genes are TRBV28 and TRBJ2-7; 7 nucleotides align to TRBD1. This receptor was identified in a woman aged 18-29 years in good health and CMV-seronegative. The source material was PBMCs. CDR3 coding DNA: TGTGCCAGCAGAGGACAAACAGGGGACTCCTACGAGCAGTACTTC. As protein: CASRGQTGDSYEQYF. Supplemented by reference TRBV28 and TRBJ2-7, the full variable domain reads DVKVTQSSRYLVKRTGEKVFLECVQDMDHENMFWYRQDPGLGLRLIYFSYDVKMKEKGDIPEGYSVSREKKERFSLILESASTNQTSMYLCASRGQTGDSYEQYFGPGTRLTVT.